The subject of this entry is one T cell receptor beta chain. Controls were healthy donors chosen to match patients in age and sex. TEMRA cells underwent FACS enrichment and CD8+ and CD4+ T cells underwent negative isolation. Reverse transcription of roughly 0.5 to 1 ug RNA was carried out with random hexamers. The CDR3 of TCR beta was amplified by immunoSEQ multiplex PCR across 54 Vbeta and 13 Jbeta. Using its own MiXCR run on the immunoSEQ multiplex PCR reads, TCRdb lists one record per CDR3 protein. This table holds some 200,000 distinct CDR3 sequences, over 85% found once. The sample comes from a study of CD8 T cells in Susac syndrome. The sequencing sample was made of CD4+ T cells from PBMCs. The TCR originated in a human donor in good health.

The CDR3 DNA sequence: TGTGCCAGCAGCTTAGGCAGGGGGGGCTACGAGCAGTACTTC. Protein sequence: CASSLGRGGYEQYF. The rearrangement joins TRBV7-2 to TRBJ2-7; D assignment may be TRBD1 or TRBD2 (7 bases each). The CDR3 runs to 14 residues. V was cut by 1 base and J by 3 bases, with 10 bases left in between. The germline CDR1 and CDR2 sequences are SGHTA and FQGNSA.